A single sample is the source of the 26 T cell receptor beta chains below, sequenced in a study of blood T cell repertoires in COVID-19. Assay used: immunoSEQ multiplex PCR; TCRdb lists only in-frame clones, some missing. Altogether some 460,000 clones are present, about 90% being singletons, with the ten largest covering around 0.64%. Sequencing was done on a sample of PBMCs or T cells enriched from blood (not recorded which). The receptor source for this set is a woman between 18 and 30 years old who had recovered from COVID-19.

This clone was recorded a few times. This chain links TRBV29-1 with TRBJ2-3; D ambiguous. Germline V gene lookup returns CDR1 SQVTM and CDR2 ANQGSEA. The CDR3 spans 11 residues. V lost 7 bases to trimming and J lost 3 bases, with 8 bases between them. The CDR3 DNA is TGCAGCGCAAAGCCGACAGATACGCAGTATTTT. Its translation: CSAKPTDTQYF.

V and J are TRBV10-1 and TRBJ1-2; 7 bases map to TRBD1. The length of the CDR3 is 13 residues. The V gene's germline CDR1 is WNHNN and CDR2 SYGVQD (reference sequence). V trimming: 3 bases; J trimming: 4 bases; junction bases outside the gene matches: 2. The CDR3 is CASSEGGSYGYTF. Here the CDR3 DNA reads TGCGCCAGCAGTGAAGGGGGCAGCTATGGCTACACCTTC.

CDR3 bases: TGTGCCAGCAGTGAGGGGGGGTGGAAGTATAATTCACCCCTCCACTTT. Amino acids: CASSEGGWKYNSPLHF. The genes are TRBV6-1 and TRBJ1-6, with D perhaps TRBD1 (5 bases). The V gene's germline CDR1 is MNHNS and CDR2 SASEGT. This CDR3 comprises 16 residues. V was shortened by 3 bases and J by 4 bases, with 13 bases between the two germline ends.

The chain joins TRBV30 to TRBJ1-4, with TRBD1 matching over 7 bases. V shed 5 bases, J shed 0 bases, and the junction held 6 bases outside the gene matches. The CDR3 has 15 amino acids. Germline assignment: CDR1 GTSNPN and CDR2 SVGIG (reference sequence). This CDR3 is CAWATGTATNEKLFF. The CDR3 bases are TGTGCCTGGGCTACTGGGACAGCAACTAATGAAAAACTGTTTTTT. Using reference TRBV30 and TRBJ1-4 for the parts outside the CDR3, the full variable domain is SQTIHQWPATLVQPVGSPLSLECTVEGTSNPNLYWYRQAAGRGLQLLFYSVGIGQISSEVPQNLSASRPQDRQFILSSKKLLLSDSGFYLCAWATGTATNEKLFFGSGTQLSVL.

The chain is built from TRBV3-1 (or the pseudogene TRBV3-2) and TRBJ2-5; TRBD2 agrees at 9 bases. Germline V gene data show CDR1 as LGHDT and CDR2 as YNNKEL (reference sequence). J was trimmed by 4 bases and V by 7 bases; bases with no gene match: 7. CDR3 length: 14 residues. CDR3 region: CASTEAGGGETQYF. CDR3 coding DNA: TGTGCCAGCACTGAAGCGGGGGGAGGAGAGACCCAGTACTTC.

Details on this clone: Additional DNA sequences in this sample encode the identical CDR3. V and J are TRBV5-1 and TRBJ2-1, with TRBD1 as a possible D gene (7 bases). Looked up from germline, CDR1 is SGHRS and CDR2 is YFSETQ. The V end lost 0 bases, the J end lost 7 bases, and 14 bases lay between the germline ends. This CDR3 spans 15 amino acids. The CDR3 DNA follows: TGCGCCAGCAGCTTGGTTTCAGGGGGGACGAATGAGCAGTTCTTC. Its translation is CASSLVSGGTNEQFF.

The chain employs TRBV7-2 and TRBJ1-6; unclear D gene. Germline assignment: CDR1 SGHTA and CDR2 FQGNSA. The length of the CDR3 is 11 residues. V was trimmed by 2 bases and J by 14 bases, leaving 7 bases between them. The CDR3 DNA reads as TGTGCCAGCAGCTTAAGCCCCACCCTCCACTTT. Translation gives CASSLSPTLHF.

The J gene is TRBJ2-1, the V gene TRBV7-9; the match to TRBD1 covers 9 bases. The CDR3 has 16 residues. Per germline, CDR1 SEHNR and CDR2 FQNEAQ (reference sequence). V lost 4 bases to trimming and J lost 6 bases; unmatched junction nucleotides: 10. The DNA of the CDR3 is TGTGCCAGCAGCTCAGCTCCGGGACAGGGTAGCAATGAGCAGTTCTTC. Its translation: CASSSAPGQGSNEQFF.

CDR3 loop: CASRHGRGGPYNEQFF. The CDR3 coding sequence is TGTGCCAGCCGCCACGGCCGGGGGGGTCCCTACAATGAGCAGTTCTTC. This chain links TRBV28 with TRBJ2-1; the match to TRBD2 covers 8 bases. The CDR3 has 16 residues. The trim removed 8 bases at V and 2 bases at J, leaving 11 bases unmatched. Germline V CDR1 and CDR2: MDHEN, SYDVKM.

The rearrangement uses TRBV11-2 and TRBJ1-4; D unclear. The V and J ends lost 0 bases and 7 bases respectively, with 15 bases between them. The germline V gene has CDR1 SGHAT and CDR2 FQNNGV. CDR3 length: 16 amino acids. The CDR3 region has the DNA TGTGCCAGCAGCTTAGATCTGGAGGCTAGAATTGAAAAACTGTTTTTT. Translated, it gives CASSLDLEARIEKLFF.

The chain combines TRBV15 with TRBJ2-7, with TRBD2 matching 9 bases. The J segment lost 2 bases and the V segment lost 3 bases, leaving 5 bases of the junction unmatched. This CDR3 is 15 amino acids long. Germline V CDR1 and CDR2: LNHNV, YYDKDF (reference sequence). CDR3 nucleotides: TGTGCCACCAGCAGGCTAGCGGGGCCCGCCTACGAGCAGTACTTC. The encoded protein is CATSRLAGPAYEQYF.

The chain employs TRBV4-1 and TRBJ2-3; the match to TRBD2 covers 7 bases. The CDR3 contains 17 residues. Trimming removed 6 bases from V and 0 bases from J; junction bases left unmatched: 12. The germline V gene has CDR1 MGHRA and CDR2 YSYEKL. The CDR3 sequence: CASRGRAERGSTDTQYF. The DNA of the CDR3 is TGCGCCAGCAGGGGGAGAGCGGAGCGGGGTAGCACAGATACGCAGTATTTT.

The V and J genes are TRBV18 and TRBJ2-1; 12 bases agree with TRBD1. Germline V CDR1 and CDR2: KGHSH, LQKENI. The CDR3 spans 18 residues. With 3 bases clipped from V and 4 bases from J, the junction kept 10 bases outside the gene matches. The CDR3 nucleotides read TGTGCCAGCTCACCCGAAGGGACAGGGGGCTCGGGGTACAATGAGCAGTTCTTC. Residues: CASSPEGTGGSGYNEQFF.

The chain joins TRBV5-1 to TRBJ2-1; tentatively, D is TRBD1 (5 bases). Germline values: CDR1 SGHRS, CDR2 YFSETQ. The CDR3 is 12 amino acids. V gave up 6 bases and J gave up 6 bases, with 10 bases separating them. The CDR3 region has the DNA TGCGCCAGCAAATCCAGGGCCAATGAGCAGTTCTTC. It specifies CASKSRANEQFF. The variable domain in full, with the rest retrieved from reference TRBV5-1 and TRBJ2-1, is KAGVTQTPRYLIKTRGQQVTLSCSPISGHRSVSWYQQTPGQGLQFLFEYFSETQRNKGNFPGRFSGRQFSNSRSEMNVSTLELGDSALYLCASKSRANEQFFGPGTRLTVL.

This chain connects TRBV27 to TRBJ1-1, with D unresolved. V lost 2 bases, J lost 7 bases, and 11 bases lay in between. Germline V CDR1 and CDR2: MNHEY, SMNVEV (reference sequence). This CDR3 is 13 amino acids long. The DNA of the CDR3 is TGTGCCAGCAGTTTAGACCGTACGGGTGAAGCTTTCTTT. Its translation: CASSLDRTGEAFF.

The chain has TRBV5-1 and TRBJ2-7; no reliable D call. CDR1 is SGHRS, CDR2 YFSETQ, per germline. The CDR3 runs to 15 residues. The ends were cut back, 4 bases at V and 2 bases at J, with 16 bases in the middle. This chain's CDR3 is CASSPPGSGTYEQYF. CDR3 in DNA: TGCGCCAGCAGCCCCCCTGGTTCGGGTACCTACGAGCAGTACTTC.

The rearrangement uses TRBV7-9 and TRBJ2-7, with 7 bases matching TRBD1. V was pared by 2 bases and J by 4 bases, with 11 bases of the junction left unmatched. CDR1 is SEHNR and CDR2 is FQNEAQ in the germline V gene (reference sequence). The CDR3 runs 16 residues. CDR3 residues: CASSLPGQGEKYEQYF. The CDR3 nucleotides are TGTGCCAGCAGCTTACCCGGGCAGGGGGAGAAGTACGAGCAGTACTTC.

The CDR3: CASSLGQGYQETQYF. The CDR3 DNA follows: TGTGCCAGCAGCTTGGGACAGGGGTACCAAGAGACCCAGTACTTC. The J gene is TRBJ2-5, the V gene TRBV5-6; TRBD1 aligns across 8 bases. Germline CDR1 is SGHDT and CDR2 is YYEEEE. Trimming took 0 bases from V and 0 from J; bases not matched to a gene: 1. The CDR3 has 15 amino acids.

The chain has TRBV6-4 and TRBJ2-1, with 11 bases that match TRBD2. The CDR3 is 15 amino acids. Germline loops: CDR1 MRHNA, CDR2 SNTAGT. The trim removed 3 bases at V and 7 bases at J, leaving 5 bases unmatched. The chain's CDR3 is CASSDSTSGRNEQFF. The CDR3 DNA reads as TGTGCCAGCAGTGATTCCACTAGCGGGAGAAATGAGCAGTTCTTC.

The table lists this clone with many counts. CDR3 sequence (DNA): TGTGCCAGCACCAGGGGGCAAGGGACCTACGAGCAGTACTTC. Protein sequence: CASTRGQGTYEQYF. The chain is built from TRBV6-5 and TRBJ2-7, with TRBD1 identical over 8 bases. The germline gives CDR1 MNHEY, CDR2 SVGAGI. This CDR3 has 14 residues. The V and J ends lost 7 bases and 2 bases, in that order; junction bases with no gene match: 7.

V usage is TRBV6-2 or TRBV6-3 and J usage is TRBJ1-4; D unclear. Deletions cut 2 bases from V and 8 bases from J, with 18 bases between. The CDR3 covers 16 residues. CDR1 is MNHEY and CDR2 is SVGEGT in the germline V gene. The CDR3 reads CASSYVAGNGGEKLFF. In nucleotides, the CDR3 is TGTGCCAGCAGTTACGTCGCCGGCAACGGAGGGGAAAAACTGTTTTTT.

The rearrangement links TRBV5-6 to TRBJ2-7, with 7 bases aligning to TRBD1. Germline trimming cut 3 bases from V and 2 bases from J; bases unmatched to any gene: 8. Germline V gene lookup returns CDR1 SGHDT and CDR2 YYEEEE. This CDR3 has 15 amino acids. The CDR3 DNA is TGTGCCAGCAGCTATCTTCAGGGGGACCCCTACGAGCAGTACTTC. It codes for CASSYLQGDPYEQYF.

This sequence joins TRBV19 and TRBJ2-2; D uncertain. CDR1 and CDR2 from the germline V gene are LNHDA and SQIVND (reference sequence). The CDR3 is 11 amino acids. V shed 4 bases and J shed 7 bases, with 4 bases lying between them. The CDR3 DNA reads TGTGCCAGTAGTAGTAGCGGGGAGCTGTTTTTT. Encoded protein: CASSSSGELFF.

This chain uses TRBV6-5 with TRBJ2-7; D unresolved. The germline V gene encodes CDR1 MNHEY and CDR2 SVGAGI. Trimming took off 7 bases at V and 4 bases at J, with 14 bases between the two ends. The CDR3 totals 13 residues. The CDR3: CASKRSLVYEQYF. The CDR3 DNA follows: TGTGCCAGCAAACGAAGCTTGGTATACGAGCAGTACTTC.

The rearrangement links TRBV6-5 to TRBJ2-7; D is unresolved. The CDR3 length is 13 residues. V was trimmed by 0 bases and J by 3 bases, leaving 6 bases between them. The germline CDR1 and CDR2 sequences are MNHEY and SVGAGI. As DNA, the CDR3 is TGTGCCAGCAGTTACTCAGTCAGCTACGAGCAGTACTTC. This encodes CASSYSVSYEQYF.

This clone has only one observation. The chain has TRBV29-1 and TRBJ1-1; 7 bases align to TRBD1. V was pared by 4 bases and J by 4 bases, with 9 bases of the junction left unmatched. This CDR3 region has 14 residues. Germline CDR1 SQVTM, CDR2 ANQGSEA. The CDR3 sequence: CSVGLAGGSTEAFF. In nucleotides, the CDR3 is TGCAGCGTTGGGTTAGCAGGGGGTTCCACTGAAGCTTTCTTT.